This T cell receptor (beta chain) was recovered during a study of T cell repertoires in cytomegalovirus infection (dated by TCRdb to the late 2010s). Looking at the study overall: Peptide stimulations targeted recently identified HLA-C-restricted CMV epitopes, whose presentation resists viral immunomodulation, together with well-studied HLA-B-restricted epitopes. The HLA type of each donor mattered for the analysis, because public TCR beta signatures pointed to carriage of CMV infection along with the matching HLA type. Results and caveats for the whole study, not just this receptor: The ex vivo response was dominated by HLA-C-restricted CMV-specific TCR beta clonotypes, which also provided the single most frequent clonotype in two of eight donors. Cumulative frequency of public TCR beta family members discriminated carriers of CMV infection plus the relevant HLA type in this cohort and an independent 352-donor cohort.

Sequencing was carried out with an Illumina HiSeq 1500. TCRdb redid the processing of the public reads, applying fastp at Q25 and MiXCR, and retained in-frame beta chains. Under each unique CDR3 protein, matching rows form one entry showing the most common genes and DNA. Present in this sample are 750,000 to 900,000 distinct CDR3 sequences, around 29% of which were seen just once. The ten largest clones take up roughly 14% of the sample. The table lists this clonotype with a few counts. Its binding antigen is unknown. No base-level quality is on record; no much larger clone is a single base apart. The treatment or condition tag for this specimen amounts to: in vitro stimulation with specific CMV peptide epitopes to enrich CMV-specific T cells. The clonotype was recovered from a human donor in good health (CMV status not recorded). Some clones in this sample may be carry-over from other donors' samples. The sample consisted of cultured CD8+ T cells from PBMCs, taken from culture after CMV antigen stimulation.

The CDR3 has the sequence CASSSLSGQGISYGYTF. The DNA sequence follows: TGTGCCAGCAGTTCCCTTTCGGGACAGGGTATAAGCTATGGCTACACCTTC. The rearranged segments are TRBV5-4 and TRBJ1-2; TRBD1 aligns with 9 central bases. CDR1 and CDR2 are drawn from the germline V gene (reference sequence): SGHNT, YYREEE. Spanning cysteine to phenylalanine, the CDR3 consists of 17 amino acids. The read is trimmed to its CDR3 DNA, 51 bases read in frame from base 1. Germline trimming: 5 bases from V, 4 bases from J; junction bases outside gene matches: 15.